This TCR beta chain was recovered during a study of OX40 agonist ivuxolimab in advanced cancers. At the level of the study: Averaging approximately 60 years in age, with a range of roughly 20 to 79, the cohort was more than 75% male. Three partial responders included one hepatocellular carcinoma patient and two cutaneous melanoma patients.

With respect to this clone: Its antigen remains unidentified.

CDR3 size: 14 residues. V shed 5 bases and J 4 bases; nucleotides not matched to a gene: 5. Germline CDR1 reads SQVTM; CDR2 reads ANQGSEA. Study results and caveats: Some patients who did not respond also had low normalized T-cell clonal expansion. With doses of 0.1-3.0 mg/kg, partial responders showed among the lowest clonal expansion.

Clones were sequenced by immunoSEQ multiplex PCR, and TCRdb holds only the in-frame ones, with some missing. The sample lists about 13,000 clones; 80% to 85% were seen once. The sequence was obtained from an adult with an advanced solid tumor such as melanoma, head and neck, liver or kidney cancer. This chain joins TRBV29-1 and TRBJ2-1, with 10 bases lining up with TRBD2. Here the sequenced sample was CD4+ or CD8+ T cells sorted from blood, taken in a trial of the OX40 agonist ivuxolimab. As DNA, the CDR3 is TGCAGCGTTTTAGCGGGGGGAGTGTACAATGAGCAGTTCTTC. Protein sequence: CSVLAGGVYNEQFF.